This T cell receptor (beta chain) was identified during a study of blood T cell repertoires in COVID-19. Study background: Both acute and convalescent COVID-19 samples were obtained from the United States, Italy and Spain. From T cells, B-cell-depleted T cells, or PBMCs came the material, which was cDNA or gDNA.

This CDR3 comprises 15 residues. V lost 3 bases and J lost 6; bases outside the gene matches: 7. The germline CDR1 and CDR2 sequences are MGHDK and SYGVNS. Original processing notes: Using reference gene primer amplification, nucleated cell counts were estimated. Clones were read by immunoSEQ multiplex PCR, and TCRdb kept only the in-frame ones, dropping some. Clone size and V and J calls were adopted from that table, with D and trimming inferred from the DNA. This table has 50,000 to 70,000 clones, 84% appearing once. This TCR came from an older woman with acute or convalescent COVID-19. The chain joins TRBV25-1 to TRBJ1-5; 8 positions match TRBD1. The source material was peripheral blood. DNA of the CDR3: TGTGCCAGCAGTGAGAACAGGGGGAATCTTCAGCCCCAGCATTTT. It specifies CASSENRGNLQPQHF.